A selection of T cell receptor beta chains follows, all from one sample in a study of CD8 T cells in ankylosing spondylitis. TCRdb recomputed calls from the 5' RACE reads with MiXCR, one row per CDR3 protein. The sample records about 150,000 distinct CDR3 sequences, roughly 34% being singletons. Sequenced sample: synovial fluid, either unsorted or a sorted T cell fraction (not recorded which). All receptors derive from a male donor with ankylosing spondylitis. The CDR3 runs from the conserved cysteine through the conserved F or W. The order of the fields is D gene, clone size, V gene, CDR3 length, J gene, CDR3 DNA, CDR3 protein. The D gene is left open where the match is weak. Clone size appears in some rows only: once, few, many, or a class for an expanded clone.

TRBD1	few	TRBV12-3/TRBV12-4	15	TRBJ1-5	TGTGCCAGCAGTTTGCGACAGGGGGCGGGGGGGCCCCAGCATTTT	CASSLRQGAGGPQHF
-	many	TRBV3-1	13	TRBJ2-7	TGTGCCAGCAGCTCGGACAAGGTCTACGAGCAGTACTTC	CASSSDKVYEQYF
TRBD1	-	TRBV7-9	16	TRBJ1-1	TGTGCCAGCAGCCCCCAGACAGGGGCCGTGAACACTGAAGCTTTCTTT	CASSPQTGAVNTEAFF
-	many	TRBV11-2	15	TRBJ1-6	TGTGCCAGCAGCTCCCCCAGGGAGGGGTATTCACCCCTCCACTTT	CASSSPREGYSPLHF
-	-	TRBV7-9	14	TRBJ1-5	TGTGCCAGCAGCTTAGATTTACCCGGCCAGCCCCAGCATTTT	CASSLDLPGQPQHF
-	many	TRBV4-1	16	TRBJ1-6	TGCGCCAGCAGCCAAGATATACCAGGGTATAATTCACCCCTCCACTTT	CASSQDIPGYNSPLHF
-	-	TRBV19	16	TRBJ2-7	TGTGCCAGTAGTTTGAAGTCGGGAGACCACTCCTACGAGCAGTACTTC	CASSLKSGDHSYEQYF
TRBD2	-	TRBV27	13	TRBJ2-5	TGTGCCAGCAAAAAACTAGCGGAAGAGACCCAGTACTTC	CASKKLAEETQYF
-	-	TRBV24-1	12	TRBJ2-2	TGTGCCACCAGTGGAGTTCAGAAGGAGCTGTTTTTT	CATSGVQKELFF
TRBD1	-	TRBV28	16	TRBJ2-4	TGTGCCAGCAGCAGCGGGACAGGGGGGGGCAAAAACATTCAGTACTTC	CASSSGTGGGKNIQYF
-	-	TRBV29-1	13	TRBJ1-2	TGCAGCGCCTCTAAACTAGGAAGCTATGGCTACACCTTC	CSASKLGSYGYTF
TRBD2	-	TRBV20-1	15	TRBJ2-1	TGCAGTGCTAGGCGGGGGGCTAGCGGTAGCAATGAGCAGTTCTTC	CSARRGASGSNEQFF
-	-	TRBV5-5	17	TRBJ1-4	TGTGCCAGCGGCCCTGGGGTCCCAGGGGTAGGCGGTGAAAAACTGTTTTTT	CASGPGVPGVGGEKLFF
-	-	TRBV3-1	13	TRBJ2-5	TGTGCCAGCAGGACTAATACGCAAGAGACCCAGTACTTC	CASRTNTQETQYF
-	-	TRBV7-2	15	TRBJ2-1	TGTGCCAGCAGCTTAAAGGGGGGCCTGAACAATGAGCAGTTCTTC	CASSLKGGLNNEQFF
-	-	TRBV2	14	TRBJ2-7	TGTGCCAGCAGAAGAAGGAGGGAAACCTACGAGCAGTACTTC	CASRRRRETYEQYF
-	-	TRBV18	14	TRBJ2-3	TGTGCCAGCTCACCCCCTGTGGTTGGACGGCCGCAGTATTTT	CASSPPVVGRPQYF
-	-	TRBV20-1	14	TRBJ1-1	TGCAGTGCTAGAGAGCCAGGGTTGGACACTGAAGCTTTCTTT	CSAREPGLDTEAFF
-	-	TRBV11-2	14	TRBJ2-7	TGTGCCAGCAGCTCAGGGGACGGCGCCTACGAGCAGTACTTC	CASSSGDGAYEQYF
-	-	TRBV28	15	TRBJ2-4	TGTGCCAGCAGTTCGGCGGGGAAGCCCAAAAACATTCAGTACTTC	CASSSAGKPKNIQYF
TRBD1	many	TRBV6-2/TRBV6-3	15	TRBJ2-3	TGTGCCAGCAGGGATGGGACAGGGAGGACAGATACGCAGTATTTT	CASRDGTGRTDTQYF
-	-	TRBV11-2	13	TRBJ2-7	TGTGCCAGCAAGAAGGCGGGGAACTACGAGCAGTACTTC	CASKKAGNYEQYF
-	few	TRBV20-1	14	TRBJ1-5	TGCAGTGCTAACAGCATCGATAGCAATCAGCCCCAGCATTTT	CSANSIDSNQPQHF
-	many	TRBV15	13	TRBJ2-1	TGTGCCACCAGCAGAGTACCGAGCAATGAGCAGTTCTTC	CATSRVPSNEQFF
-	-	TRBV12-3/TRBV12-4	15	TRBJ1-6	TGTGCCAGCAGTTATGGGGACGCCCATAATTCACCCCTCCACTTT	CASSYGDAHNSPLHF
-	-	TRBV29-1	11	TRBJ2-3	TGCAGCGTTCAACGATCACAGAGGGAGTATTTT	CSVQRSQREYF
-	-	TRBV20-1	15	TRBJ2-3	TGCAGTGCCGGGGGGCTAGCGGTTAGCACAGATACGCAGTATTTT	CSAGGLAVSTDTQYF
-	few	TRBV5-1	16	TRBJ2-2	TGCGCCAGCAGCTTTTCTGTAAAGGCGAACACCGGGGAGCTGTTTTTT	CASSFSVKANTGELFF
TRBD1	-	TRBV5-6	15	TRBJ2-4	TGTGCCAGCAGCTTAAAATCAGGGGGCAAAAACATTCAGTACTTC	CASSLKSGGKNIQYF
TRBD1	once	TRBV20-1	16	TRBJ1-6	TGCAGTGCTAGGCAGAAGTGGGGGACAGAGAATTCACCCCTCCACTTT	CSARQKWGTENSPLHF
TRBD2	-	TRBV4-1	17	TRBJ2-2	TGCGCCAGCAGCCTTGGACTAGCGGGGGGATACACCGGGGAGCTGTTTTTT	CASSLGLAGGYTGELFF
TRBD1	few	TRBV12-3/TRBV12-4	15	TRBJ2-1	TGTGCCAGCAGTTCAGGGACAGGGTACCACAATGAGCAGTTCTTC	CASSSGTGYHNEQFF
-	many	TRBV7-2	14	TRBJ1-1	TGTGCCAGCAGCCGTGCGGGCGGGGTCACTGAAGCTTTCTTT	CASSRAGGVTEAFF
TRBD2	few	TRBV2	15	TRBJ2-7	TGTGCCAGCAGTAGAGGCGGGACTACGTCCTACGAGCAGTACTTC	CASSRGGTTSYEQYF
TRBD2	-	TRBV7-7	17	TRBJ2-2	TGTGCTAGCAGCCGTACTACTAGCGGGGGGAACACCGGGGAGCTGTTTTTT	CASSRTTSGGNTGELFF
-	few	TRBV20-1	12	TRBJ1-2	TGCAGTGCCCCGACAGATAATTATGGCTACACCTTC	CSAPTDNYGYTF
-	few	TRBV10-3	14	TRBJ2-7	TGTGCCATCAGTGATCCGGGAATAGACTACGAGCAGTACTTC	CAISDPGIDYEQYF
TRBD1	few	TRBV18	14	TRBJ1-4	TGTGCCAGCTCAACGACAGGGAGGGATGAAAAACTGTTTTTT	CASSTTGRDEKLFF
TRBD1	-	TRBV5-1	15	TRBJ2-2	TGCGCCAGCAGCCCTCGGACAGGGAACACCGGGGAGCTGTTTTTT	CASSPRTGNTGELFF
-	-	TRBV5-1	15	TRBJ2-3	TGCGCCAGCAGCTTGGCGGCGGGGTTCACAGATACGCAGTATTTT	CASSLAAGFTDTQYF
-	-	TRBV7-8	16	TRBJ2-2	TGTGCCAGCAGCGAGAGGAGGGGTGAGAACACCGGGGAGCTGTTTTTT	CASSERRGENTGELFF
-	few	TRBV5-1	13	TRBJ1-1	TGCGCCAGCAGCCAATTGGGGAACACTGAAGCTTTCTTT	CASSQLGNTEAFF
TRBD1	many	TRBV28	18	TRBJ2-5	TGTGCCAGCAGTTTCTCCCGGGGACAGGGGGCGTCCGGAGAGACCCAGTACTTC	CASSFSRGQGASGETQYF
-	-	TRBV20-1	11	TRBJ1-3	TGCAGTGCGCAGCTCGGAAACACCATATATTTT	CSAQLGNTIYF
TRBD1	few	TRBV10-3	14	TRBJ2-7	TGTGCCACTAAGCCGGGACAGGGGACCTACGAGCAGTACTTC	CATKPGQGTYEQYF
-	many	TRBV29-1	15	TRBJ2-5	TGCAGCGTTGATGGGCCAACGGGGTACCAAGAGACCCAGTACTTC	CSVDGPTGYQETQYF
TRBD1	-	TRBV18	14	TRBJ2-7	TGTGCCAGCTCAGACAACAGGGGTTCCTACGAGCAGTACTTC	CASSDNRGSYEQYF
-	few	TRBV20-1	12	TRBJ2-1	TGCAGTGCTAAGGGCGGCTACAATGAGCAGTTCTTC	CSAKGGYNEQFF
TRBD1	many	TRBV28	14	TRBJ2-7	TGTGCCAGCAGTTACTCCGGGACAGACTACGAGCAGTACTTC	CASSYSGTDYEQYF
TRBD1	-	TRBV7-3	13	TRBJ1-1	TGTGCCAGCAGCTTAAACAGGGGTACTGAAGCTTTCTTT	CASSLNRGTEAFF
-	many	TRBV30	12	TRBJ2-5	TGTGCCTGGAGCTTGCAGAAAAAGACCCAGTACTTC	CAWSLQKKTQYF
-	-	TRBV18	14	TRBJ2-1	TGTGCCAGCTCACCATCGGCGGGGGCAAATGAGCAGTTCTTC	CASSPSAGANEQFF
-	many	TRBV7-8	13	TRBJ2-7	TGTGCCAGCAGCTCACTTCTAGCAGGCGAGCAGTACTTC	CASSSLLAGEQYF
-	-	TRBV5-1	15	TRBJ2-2	TGCGCCAGCCCGATGGCAGGCAGGAACACCGGGGAGCTGTTTTTT	CASPMAGRNTGELFF
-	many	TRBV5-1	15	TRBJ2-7	TGCGCCAGTTCTAGTTCCGGCCCCCCGGGGTACGAGCAGTACTTC	CASSSSGPPGYEQYF